This T cell receptor beta chain was obtained from a study of shared clonotypes between healthy human individuals. Remarks on this clone: Its cognate antigen is unknown.

Findings of the study overall: Rarefaction exposed incomplete sorted-subset sequencing despite large depth.

The V end lost 5 bases, the J end lost 5 bases, and 14 bases lay between the germline ends. The germline V gene encodes CDR1 MDHEN and CDR2 SYDVKM. This CDR3 spans 14 amino acids. An even split of each subset's genomic DNA across several immunoSEQ plates was performed. Sequencing was performed with immunoSEQ multiplex PCR; in TCRdb, only in-frame clones are kept and a portion is missing. Of about 750,000 clones in the sample, over 90% were seen once. Terminally differentiated effector memory CD45RA+ cells were left out of the naive CD8 fraction, which was CD45RO-negative and positively selected for CCR7.

The receptor was isolated from a man in his thirties or forties in good health. Specimen: naive CD8+ T cells sorted from blood. The genes are TRBV28 and TRBJ2-3; perhaps TRBD2 as D (5 bases). The CDR3 loop is CASSLGPEGDTQYF. CDR3 DNA: TGTGCCAGCAGTCTAGGTCCAGAGGGAGATACGCAGTATTTT.